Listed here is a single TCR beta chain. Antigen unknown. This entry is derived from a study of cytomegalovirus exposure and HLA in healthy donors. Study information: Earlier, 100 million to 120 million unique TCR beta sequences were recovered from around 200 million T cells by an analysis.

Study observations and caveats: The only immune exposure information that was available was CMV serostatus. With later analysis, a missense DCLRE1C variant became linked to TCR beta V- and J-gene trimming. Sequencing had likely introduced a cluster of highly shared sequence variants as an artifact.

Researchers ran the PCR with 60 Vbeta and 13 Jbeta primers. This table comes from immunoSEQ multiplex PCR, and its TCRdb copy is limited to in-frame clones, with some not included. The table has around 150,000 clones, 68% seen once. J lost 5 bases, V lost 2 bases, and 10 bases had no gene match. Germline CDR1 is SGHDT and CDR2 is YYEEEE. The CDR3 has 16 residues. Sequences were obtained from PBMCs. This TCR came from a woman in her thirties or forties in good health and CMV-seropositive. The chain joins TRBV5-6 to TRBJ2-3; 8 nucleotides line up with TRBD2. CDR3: CASSFPVGRARDTQYF. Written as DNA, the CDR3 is TGTGCCAGCAGCTTCCCGGTCGGGAGGGCCAGAGATACGCAGTATTTT.